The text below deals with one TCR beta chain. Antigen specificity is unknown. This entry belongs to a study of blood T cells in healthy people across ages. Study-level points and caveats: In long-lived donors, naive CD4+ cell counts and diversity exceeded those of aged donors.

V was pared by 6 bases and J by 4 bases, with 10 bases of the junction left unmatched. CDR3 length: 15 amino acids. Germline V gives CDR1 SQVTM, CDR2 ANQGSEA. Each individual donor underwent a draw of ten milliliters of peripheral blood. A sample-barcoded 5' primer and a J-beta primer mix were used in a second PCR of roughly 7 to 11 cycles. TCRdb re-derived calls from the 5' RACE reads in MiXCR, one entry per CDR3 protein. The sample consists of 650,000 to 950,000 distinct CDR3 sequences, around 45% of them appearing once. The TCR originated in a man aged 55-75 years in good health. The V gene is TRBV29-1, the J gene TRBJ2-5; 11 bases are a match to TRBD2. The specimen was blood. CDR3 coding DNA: TGCAGCGTCGGTCCGTTAGCGGGGGGGTCAGAGACCCAGTACTTC. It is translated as CSVGPLAGGSETQYF.